This paragraph covers one T cell receptor (beta chain) sequence. This specimen belongs to a study of T cells after yellow fever vaccination. TCRdb itself ran the 5' RACE reads through MiXCR, one entry per CDR3 protein. The table lists 250,000 to 350,000 distinct CDR3 sequences, 6.8% of them singletons, with 15% to 20% in the top ten. Source: PBMCs, taken about 49 days after the first yellow fever vaccination. The sequence came from a man younger than 30 who received the YFV17D yellow fever vaccine.

The CDR3 protein is CASSYLTRVSTDTQYF. In DNA form, the CDR3 reads TGTGCCAGCAGTTACCTCACGCGGGTGAGCACAGATACGCAGTATTTT. V usage is TRBV27 and J usage is TRBJ2-3; D possibly corresponds to TRBD2 (5 bases). This CDR3 is 16 amino acids long. CDR1 and CDR2 (germline): MNHEY, SMNVEV (reference sequence). The ends were cut back, 4 bases at V and 0 bases at J, with 14 bases in the middle.